This TCR beta chain was sequenced during a study of identical twins. About this clonotype itself: Antigen unknown.

TCRdb re-analysed the 5' RACE reads in MiXCR, keeping a single row per CDR3 protein. The sample yields 240,000 or so distinct CDR3 sequences, approximately 11% seen once. Whole-study findings and limits: Twins shared out-of-frame alpha sequences with excess low generation probability. Abundant cord blood beta clonotypes carried fewer insertions; memory repertoires showed none. A partial confounding effect on zero-insertion analyses could come from invariant MAIT and iNKT cells.

V was clipped by 5 bases and J by 4 bases, with 12 bases between them. The V gene's germline CDR1 is SQVTM and CDR2 ANQGSEA. This CDR3 comprises 12 residues. These data were also filed under a second study, of yellow fever vaccine responses in identical twins. From that study: Convergence reportedly seemed to mark part of the twins' vaccine T cell response, with personalization marking the rest.

Sequencing was performed on memory (CD45RO+) T cells sorted from blood. The receptor was derived from a woman younger than 35 in good health. This rearrangement joins TRBV29-1 to TRBJ2-7; possibly TRBD2 for D (6 bases). CDR3 sequence (DNA): TGCAGCGTTACAACGGGGGTGTACGAGCAGTACTTC. As protein: CSVTTGVYEQYF.